This T cell receptor beta chain was captured in a study of early T cells in non-severe SARS-CoV-2 infection. Study-level points and caveats: The VDJdb matching leaned toward anti-spike CD8 responses and overlooked private and CD4 specificities.

Unique molecular identifiers were added to individual cDNA molecules. TCRdb passed the 5' RACE reads through MiXCR, listing each CDR3 protein once. The table lists approximately 65,000 distinct CDR3 sequences, 12% to 15% of them singletons. Comments on this clonotype: Its antigen remains unidentified.

Sequencing input: whole blood. The clonotype comes from an adult who was a healthcare worker with PCR-confirmed SARS-CoV-2 infection or an uninfected control (not recorded which).

CDR3 region: CASSGTDLITGELFF. In DNA form, the CDR3 reads TGTGCCAGCAGCGGGACAGACCTAATCACCGGGGAGCTGTTTTTT. This rearrangement joins TRBV6-6 to TRBJ2-2; 7 positions agree with TRBD1. The V and J ends lost 6 bases and 4 bases, in that order; junction bases with no gene match: 8. There are 15 residues in the CDR3. Germline loops: CDR1 MNHNY, CDR2 SVGAGI (reference sequence).